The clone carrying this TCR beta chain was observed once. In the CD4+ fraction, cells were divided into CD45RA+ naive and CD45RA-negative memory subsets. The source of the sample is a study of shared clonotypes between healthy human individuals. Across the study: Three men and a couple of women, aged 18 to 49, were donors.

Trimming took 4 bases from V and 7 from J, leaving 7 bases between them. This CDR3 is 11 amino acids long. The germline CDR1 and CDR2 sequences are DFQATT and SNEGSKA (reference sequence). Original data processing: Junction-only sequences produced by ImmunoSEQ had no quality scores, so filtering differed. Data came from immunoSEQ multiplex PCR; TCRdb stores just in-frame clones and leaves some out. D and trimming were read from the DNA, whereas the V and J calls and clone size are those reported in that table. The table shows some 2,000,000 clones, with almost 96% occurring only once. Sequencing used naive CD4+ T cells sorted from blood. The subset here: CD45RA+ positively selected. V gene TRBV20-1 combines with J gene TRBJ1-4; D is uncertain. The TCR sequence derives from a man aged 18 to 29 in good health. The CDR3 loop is CSAKASEKLFF. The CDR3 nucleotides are TGCAGTGCTAAAGCGAGTGAAAAACTGTTTTTT.